The rows below give T cell receptor beta chains drawn from one sample of a study of TIL therapy for anti-PD-1-resistant metastatic lung cancer. Libraries were prepared by immunoSEQ multiplex PCR; TCRdb keeps only in-frame clonotypes and omits some of them. Here the sample spans about 10,000 clones, 50% to 65% being singletons. Sequences were derived from tumor tissue, sampled at baseline. These receptors all stem from a person aged 25-79 years with non-small cell lung cancer. Both conserved end residues are part of each CDR3. D genes are given only for firm matches. Rows give clone size only sometimes, using once, few, many, or a class for an expanded clone.

j_call	v_call	clone_size	d_call	cdr3_aa	cdr3_nt
TRBJ2-7	TRBV6-5	once	TRBD2	CASSYSGTTTYEQYF	TGTGCCAGCAGTTACTCGGGGACTACGACCTACGAGCAGTACTTC
TRBJ2-2	TRBV5-4	once	NA	CASSFATITGELFF	TGTGCCAGCAGCTTCGCTACCATCACCGGGGAGCTGTTTTTT
TRBJ2-1	TRBV5-1	NA	TRBD1	CASSLGTGTGYNEQFF	TGCGCCAGCAGCTTGGGTACCGGGACAGGGTACAATGAGCAGTTCTTC
TRBJ2-7	TRBV5-3	NA	NA	CASSLTQGSYEQYF	TGTGCCAGCAGCCTAACCCAGGGTTCCTACGAGCAGTACTTC
TRBJ2-3	TRBV2	NA	TRBD2	CASSVAGGRAGTQYF	TGTGCCAGCAGCGTAGCGGGGGGCAGGGCGGGCACGCAGTATTTT
TRBJ1-6	TRBV10-3	NA	TRBD1	CAGGQGPNSPLHF	TGTGCCGGGGGACAGGGCCCGAATTCACCCCTCCACTTT
TRBJ2-2	TRBV2	NA	TRBD2	CASRGLDYTGELFF	TGTGCCAGCAGGGGACTAGATTACACCGGGGAGCTGTTTTTT
TRBJ2-3	TRBV5-4	NA	TRBD2	CASSISSGGTDTQYF	TGTGCCAGCAGCATCTCTAGCGGGGGCACAGATACGCAGTATTTT
TRBJ2-3	TRBV2	NA	NA	CASSDRSGTGRSDTQYF	TGTGCCAGCAGTGATCGGTCGGGCACAGGGAGATCAGATACGCAGTATTTT
TRBJ2-7	TRBV4-3	NA	TRBD1	CASSQDPGTGYYEQYF	TGCGCCAGCAGCCAAGACCCCGGGACAGGGTACTACGAGCAGTACTTC
TRBJ1-1	TRBV10-1	medium-sized	NA	CASSESGSGGGAFF	TGCGCCAGCAGTGAGTCGGGCAGCGGAGGAGGAGCTTTCTTT
TRBJ1-4	TRBV6-1	NA	TRBD1	CATRDRGRTNEKLFF	TGTGCCACCCGGGACAGGGGGAGGACTAATGAAAAACTGTTTTTT
TRBJ2-5	TRBV5-6	NA	NA	CASSQRETQYF	TGTGCCAGCAGCCAACGAGAGACCCAGTACTTC
TRBJ2-5	TRBV5-4	NA	NA	CASSPSWGQSETQYF	TGTGCCAGCAGCCCGAGTTGGGGGCAGAGTGAGACCCAGTACTTC
TRBJ1-3	TRBV19	NA	NA	CASRQRGRRNSGNTIYF	TGTGCCAGTAGGCAAAGGGGCAGGCGTAACTCTGGAAACACCATATATTTT
TRBJ2-6	TRBV4-1	NA	TRBD2	CASSPLGRAGSQRAGANVLTF	TGCGCCAGCAGCCCATTGGGGAGGGCAGGATCGCAACGGGCTGGGGCCAACGTCCTGACTTTC
TRBJ2-2	TRBV5-1	NA	NA	CASSLGLGANTGELFF	TGCGCCAGCAGCTTGGGTTTGGGGGCCAACACCGGGGAGCTGTTTTTT
TRBJ1-1	TRBV5-1	few	NA	CASSLSRTWNTEAFF	TGCGCCAGCAGCTTGTCTCGGACATGGAACACTGAAGCTTTCTTT
TRBJ1-1	TRBV11-3	NA	TRBD1	CASSFWTGGDTEAFF	TGTGCCAGCAGCTTCTGGACAGGGGGGGACACTGAAGCTTTCTTT
TRBJ2-3	TRBV18	NA	NA	CASSPFEGRLTDTQYF	TGTGCCAGCTCACCCTTTGAAGGCAGACTAACAGATACGCAGTATTTT
TRBJ1-2	TRBV19	NA	NA	CASTEEGLSGYTF	TGTGCCAGTACCGAAGAAGGGCTATCGGGCTACACCTTC
TRBJ1-2	TRBV29-1	NA	TRBD1	CSAADPGQGGYGYTF	TGCAGCGCTGCGGATCCGGGACAGGGGGGGTATGGCTACACCTTC
TRBJ1-2	TRBV5-1	medium-sized	NA	CASSLAGTTRGYTF	TGCGCCAGCAGCTTGGCCGGGACTACCCGTGGCTACACCTTC
TRBJ1-1	TRBV6-5	NA	NA	CASSAKRNTEAFF	TGTGCCAGCAGTGCGAAGAGGAACACTGAAGCTTTCTTT
TRBJ1-2	TRBV19	NA	TRBD1	CASSTHDRAYGYTF	TGTGCCAGTAGTACCCACGACAGGGCCTATGGCTACACCTTC
TRBJ2-7	TRBV30	few	TRBD1	CAWSVTGTGLFGEQYF	TGTGCCTGGAGTGTGACCGGGACAGGGTTATTCGGGGAGCAGTACTTC
TRBJ2-1	TRBV29-1	NA	TRBD2	CSVVGGLAVYNEQFF	TGCAGCGTGGTAGGGGGACTAGCAGTATACAATGAGCAGTTCTTC
TRBJ2-3	TRBV6-6	NA	TRBD2	CASRRGGTDTQYF	TGTGCCAGTAGACGGGGGGGCACAGATACGCAGTATTTT
TRBJ1-2	TRBV19	NA	NA	CASSVQGSLYYGYTF	TGTGCCAGTAGTGTTCAGGGGTCCCTTTACTATGGCTACACCTTC
TRBJ1-5	TRBV7-2	NA	NA	CASSLRRGSNQPQHF	TGTGCCAGCAGCCTACGTCGGGGGAGCAATCAGCCCCAGCATTTT
TRBJ2-6	TRBV19	NA	TRBD1	CASSSEGRTGISGANVLTF	TGTGCCAGCAGTAGCGAGGGACGGACAGGGATCTCTGGGGCCAACGTCCTGACTTTC
TRBJ2-7	TRBV4-1	few	NA	CASSQETSPPYEQYF	TGCGCCAGCAGCCAAGAGACTAGTCCCCCCTACGAGCAGTACTTC
TRBJ2-1	TRBV5-1	NA	NA	CASSLILGNEQFF	TGCGCCAGCAGCTTGATCTTAGGGAATGAGCAGTTCTTC
TRBJ1-1	TRBV5-1	few	NA	CASSLAGGGTEAFF	TGCGCCAGCAGCTTGGCCGGGGGTGGCACTGAAGCTTTCTTT